The clone carrying this T cell receptor (beta chain) appeared a few times. This sample stems from a study of blood T cell repertoires in COVID-19. This table comes from immunoSEQ multiplex PCR, and its TCRdb copy is limited to in-frame clones, with some not included. The sample has more than 200,000 clones, more than 85% seen once. With V trimmed by 4 bases and J by 4 bases, 2 bases remained unmatched. The CDR3 is made up of 13 amino acids. The germline CDR1 and CDR2 sequences are SGHNT and YYREEE (reference sequence). Two negative PCRs, clearance, or symptom resolution had been documented for recovered Cohort 3 donors.

The TCR comes from a woman in her 30s who had recovered from COVID-19. Sequencing used PBMCs or T cells enriched from blood (not recorded which). The genes are TRBV5-4 and TRBJ1-2, with TRBD1 matching 9 bases. This CDR3 reads CASSATGGYGYTF. CDR3 DNA: TGTGCCAGCAGCGCGACAGGGGGCTATGGCTACACCTTC.